The 28 T cell receptor beta chains given below trace back to one sample, sequenced in a study of cytomegalovirus exposure and HLA in healthy donors. Primers included in the PCR were 60 Vbeta and 13 Jbeta primers. Libraries were prepared by immunoSEQ multiplex PCR; TCRdb keeps only in-frame clonotypes and omits some of them. This sample has about 140,000 clones; almost 80% occur once, and the top ten carry approximately 1%. Sample: PBMCs. All receptors come from a man aged 18 to 29 in good health and CMV-seronegative.

The chain employs TRBV30 and TRBJ1-4, with 7 bases that match TRBD1. Trimming at V came to 1 base and at J to 7 bases, leaving 9 bases not matched to a gene. CDR1 is GTSNPN, CDR2 SVGIG, per germline (reference sequence). CDR3 length equals 15 residues. In DNA, the CDR3 is TGTGCCTGGAGTGCCAACAGGGGAGTCCGTGAAAAACTGTTTTTT. It is translated as CAWSANRGVREKLFF.

The V and J genes are TRBV30 and TRBJ1-1, with 8 bases that match TRBD1. After removal of 4 bases from V and 4 bases from J, the junction contained 8 bases not matched to a gene. The CDR3 length is 14 residues. Germline CDR1 and CDR2: GTSNPN and SVGIG (reference sequence). Written as DNA, the CDR3 is TGTGCCTGGACTGAGACAGGGGTACCCACTGAAGCTTTCTTT. It translates to CAWTETGVPTEAFF.

This clone was seen a single time. The junction and the germline gene differ at one end; a read error may be behind it. This sequence joins TRBV7-7 and TRBJ2-5, with D possibly matching TRBD2 (5 bases). Germline assignment: CDR1 SSHAT and CDR2 FNYEAQ (reference sequence). The CDR3 loop spans 14 amino acids. The DNA of the CDR3 is TGTGCTAGCAGCTTTCCGGGGAAACAAGAGACCCAGTACTTC. Translated, it gives CASSFPGKQETQYF. The whole variable domain, filled in from reference TRBV7-7 and TRBJ2-5, reads GAGVSQSPRYKVTKRGQDVTLRCDPISSHATLYWYQQALGQGPEFLTYFNYEAQPDKSGLPSDRFSAERPEGSISTLTIQRTEQRDSAMYRCASSFPGKQETQYFGPGTRLLVL.

J is TRBJ2-7 and V is TRBV19; 10 bases align to TRBD1. V shed 5 bases and J 6 bases; nucleotides not matched to a gene: 10. The length of the CDR3 is 15 residues. Germline lookup yields CDR1 LNHDA and CDR2 SQIVND (reference sequence). The CDR3 loop is CASSGTGTGVFEQYF. For the CDR3, the DNA is TGTGCCAGTAGTGGCACCGGGACAGGGGTATTCGAGCAGTACTTC.

This clone has just a few counts. The chain employs TRBV2 and TRBJ2-7, with D possibly being TRBD1 (5 bases). The CDR3 length is 12 residues. Germline CDR1 SNHLY, CDR2 FYNNEI. The ends were cut back, 8 bases at V and 1 base at J, with 9 bases in the middle. This chain's CDR3 is CASQRQSYEQYF. CDR3 coding DNA: TGTGCCAGCCAGCGACAGTCCTACGAGCAGTACTTC.

The chain is built from TRBV4-1 and TRBJ2-7, with 8 bases matching TRBD1. The CDR3 spans 15 residues. Germline V gene lookup returns CDR1 MGHRA and CDR2 YSYEKL. Losses at the gene ends were 1 base for V and 3 bases for J; bases not matched to a gene: 5. The CDR3 DNA sequence: TGCGCCAGCAGCCAAGGATATACAGGGGGCTACGAGCAGTACTTC. It yields the protein CASSQGYTGGYEQYF.

J is TRBJ1-2 and V is TRBV2, with D possibly TRBD1 on 5 matching bases. The V end lost 0 bases, the J end lost 7 bases, and 18 bases lay between the germline ends. The CDR3 sequence is 16 residues long. Germline V CDR1 and CDR2: SNHLY, FYNNEI. The CDR3 reads CASSEAGAGLRGGYTF. CDR3 coding DNA: TGTGCCAGCAGTGAAGCGGGCGCAGGGTTAAGGGGTGGCTACACCTTC.

The chain employs TRBV7-9 and TRBJ1-1; D unresolved. Germline values: CDR1 SEHNR, CDR2 FQNEAQ (reference sequence). The CDR3 runs to 15 residues. V lost 0 bases to trimming and J lost 0 bases, with 8 bases between them. CDR3 region: CASSLAAALNTEAFF. CDR3 in DNA: TGTGCCAGCAGCTTAGCGGCGGCCCTGAACACTGAAGCTTTCTTT.

The genes are TRBV9 and TRBJ2-5; a possible D gene is TRBD1 (5 bases). CDR3 length: 15 residues. Germline values: CDR1 SGDLS, CDR2 YYNGEE. V was cut by 2 bases and J by 0 bases, with 11 bases left in between. For the CDR3, the DNA is TGTGCCAGCAGCGTCTCAGGGTCGTACCAAGAGACCCAGTACTTC. It specifies CASSVSGSYQETQYF. Looking up the rest from reference TRBV9 and TRBJ2-5 gives the full variable domain: DSGVTQTPKHLITATGQRVTLRCSPRSGDLSVYWYQQSLDQGLQFLIQYYNGEERAKGNILERFSAQQFPDLHSELNLSSLELGDSALYFCASSVSGSYQETQYFGPGTRLLVL.

The rearrangement joins TRBV29-1 to TRBJ2-7, with 8 bases lining up with TRBD1. This CDR3 contains 15 residues. V gave up 4 bases and J gave up 0 bases; unmatched junction bases: 8. CDR1 and CDR2 from the germline V gene are SQVTM and ANQGSEA. CDR3 nucleotides: TGCAGCGTTGGGCCCGACAGGGGAAGCTCCTACGAGCAGTACTTC. It encodes CSVGPDRGSSYEQYF.

J is TRBJ2-7 and V is TRBV5-5; TRBD1 is a possible D gene (6 bases). V shed 5 bases and J shed 1 base, with 16 bases lying between them. The CDR3 is 15 residues long. Germline loops: CDR1 SGHKS, CDR2 YYEKEE (reference sequence). CDR3 in amino acids: CASSSSGTLSYEQYF. The CDR3, as DNA: TGTGCCAGCAGTTCGTCCGGGACACTATCCTACGAGCAGTACTTC.

The rearrangement uses TRBV6-6 and TRBJ1-5, with a weak D call TRBD1 (5 bases). Germline V gene sequence: CDR1 MNHNY, CDR2 SVGAGI (reference sequence). V was shortened by 8 bases and J by 0 bases, with 14 bases between the two germline ends. The CDR3 length is 15 residues. CDR3 sequence: CASGTGVYSNQPQHF. CDR3 bases: TGTGCCAGCGGAACAGGAGTATATAGCAATCAGCCCCAGCATTTT.

This clone was seen a few times. The chain carries TRBV2 and TRBJ1-2, with 11 bases identical to TRBD1. V shed 6 bases and J 4 bases; nucleotides not matched to a gene: 1. CDR3 size: 13 residues. Looked up from germline, CDR1 is SNHLY and CDR2 is FYNNEI. CDR3 DNA: TGTGCCAGCAGCGGGACAGGGGGCTATGGCTACACCTTC. Amino acids: CASSGTGGYGYTF.

V usage is TRBV6-6 and J usage is TRBJ2-7; D is possibly TRBD2 (5 bases). The CDR3 spans 15 residues. Trimming removed 5 bases at V and 6 bases at J, with 20 bases between. The germline V gene encodes CDR1 MNHNY and CDR2 SVGAGI (reference sequence). The CDR3 protein is CASSPLGPAEAEQYF. The CDR3 DNA reads TGTGCCAGCAGTCCCCTTGGCCCCGCGGAGGCCGAGCAGTACTTC.

The chain carries TRBV15 and TRBJ1-1, with D maybe TRBD1 (6 bases). Trimming removed 4 bases at V and 4 bases at J, with 16 bases between. CDR3 size: 15 residues. The germline CDR1 and CDR2 sequences are LNHNV and YYDKDF (reference sequence). In DNA form, the CDR3 reads TGTGCCACCAGCAACGACAGGCCCCCGGGCACTGAAGCTTTCTTT. Translating gives CATSNDRPPGTEAFF.

The chain carries TRBV7-3 and TRBJ2-1, with 10 bases lining up with TRBD2. Germline V gives CDR1 SGHTA, CDR2 FQGTGA. The CDR3 totals 15 residues. The trim removed 5 bases at V and 4 bases at J, leaving 5 bases unmatched. Here the CDR3 DNA reads TGTGCCAGCAGCATTAGCGGGGGGCCGTACAATGAGCAGTTCTTC. As protein: CASSISGGPYNEQFF.

This clone was observed a few times. The chain combines TRBV5-6 with TRBJ1-2; no reliable D call. The V end was cut by 4 bases, the J end by 3 bases, with 4 bases between. CDR1 is SGHDT, CDR2 YYEEEE, per germline. The CDR3 loop spans 11 amino acids. CDR3 coding DNA: TGTGCCAGCAGCGCGGACTATGGCTACACCTTC. Protein product: CASSADYGYTF.

CDR3 DNA sequence: TGTGCCAGCAGCTTTAGGACAGGGGACTACGAGCAGTACTTC. As protein: CASSFRTGDYEQYF. The V and J genes are TRBV5-5 and TRBJ2-7; 9 bases map to TRBD1. CDR3 length: 14 residues. Germline CDR1 and CDR2: SGHKS and YYEKEE (reference sequence). The junction had 3 bases not matched to a gene; V was cut back by 2 bases and J by 3 bases.

V is TRBV6-6 and J is TRBJ2-7; D uncertain. This CDR3 is built from 14 residues. Germline CDR1 is MNHNY and CDR2 is SVGAGI (reference sequence). V lost 0 bases, J lost 5 bases, and 11 bases lay in between. CDR3 in amino acids: CASSYSFAWHEQYF. The CDR3 DNA follows: TGTGCCAGCAGTTACTCGTTCGCCTGGCACGAGCAGTACTTC.

This clone was observed a handful of times. J is TRBJ1-5 and V is TRBV5-6; 8 nucleotides line up with TRBD1. The V gene end was trimmed by 1 base and the J gene end by 2 bases; junction bases not matched to a gene: 11. CDR3 length: 18 residues. CDR1 SGHDT and CDR2 YYEEEE come from the germline V gene. The CDR3 DNA sequence: TGTGCCAGCAGCTTGTGGCCGGGACAGGTAGGTGGCAATCAGCCCCAGCATTTT. Its protein product is CASSLWPGQVGGNQPQHF.

On this clone itself: A read error may account for a junction end that differs from germline. J is TRBJ1-2 and V is TRBV5-4, with D hard to call. The length of the CDR3 is 15 residues. Per germline, CDR1 SGHNT and CDR2 YYREEE (reference sequence). The CDR3 is CTSSLDHGGQYGYTF. The CDR3 coding sequence is TGTACCAGCAGCTTGGATCATGGAGGGCAATATGGCTACACCTTC.

This sequence joins TRBV7-8 and TRBJ1-2, with D uncertain. Germline V gives CDR1 SGHVS, CDR2 FQNEAQ. CDR3 length: 13 amino acids. With 4 bases removed from V and 2 bases from J, the gap between germline ends came to 8 bases. CDR3 nucleotides: TGTGCCAGCAGCTCCAGGCAGAACTATGGCTACACCTTC. It is translated as CASSSRQNYGYTF.

This sequence joins TRBV2 and TRBJ2-7; possible D gene TRBD1, 6 bases. Trimming cost V 8 bases and J 2 bases, with 13 bases left between them. The CDR3 runs 13 residues. Germline V CDR1 and CDR2: SNHLY, FYNNEI. Here the CDR3 reads CASLQQGPYEQYF. The CDR3 region has the DNA TGTGCCAGCCTCCAACAGGGTCCCTACGAGCAGTACTTC.

The chain carries TRBV7-6 and TRBJ1-6, with 7 bases aligning to TRBD1. The length of the CDR3 is 15 residues. V lost 0 bases, J lost 7 bases, and 3 bases stayed unmatched. CDR1 SGHVS and CDR2 FNYEAQ come from the germline V gene. Here the CDR3 reads CASSLAQDRNSPLHF. CDR3 sequence (DNA): TGTGCCAGCAGCTTAGCGCAGGACAGGAATTCACCCCTCCACTTT.

This clone was seen once. The chain joins TRBV9 to TRBJ1-1; 8 nucleotides agree with TRBD1. With 5 bases clipped from V and 1 base from J, the junction kept 10 bases outside the gene matches. The CDR3 covers 16 residues. Per the germline V gene, CDR1 is SGDLS and CDR2 is YYNGEE. DNA for the CDR3: TGTGCCAGCAGTCAAACAGGGGGGTCGTGGAACACTGAAGCTTTCTTT. Its protein product is CASSQTGGSWNTEAFF.

The V call is TRBV29-1, the J call TRBJ1-2; D is perhaps TRBD1 (5 bases). The CDR3 contains 14 residues. With 1 base removed from V and 4 bases from J, the gap between germline ends came to 13 bases. The germline V gene encodes CDR1 SQVTM and CDR2 ANQGSEA. CDR3 loop: CSVEVGVQAYGYTF. Here the CDR3 DNA reads TGCAGCGTTGAAGTCGGTGTACAGGCCTATGGCTACACCTTC.

The chain recombines TRBV6-4 with TRBJ2-3, with 8 bases aligning to TRBD2. Germline values: CDR1 MRHNA, CDR2 SNTAGT. V was pared by 5 bases and J by 4 bases, with 11 bases of the junction left unmatched. The CDR3 has 16 amino acids. The CDR3: CASSTTGGAGPDTQYF. CDR3 sequence (DNA): TGTGCCAGCAGTACAACCGGGGGGGCAGGCCCAGATACGCAGTATTTT.

The chain links TRBV11-2 to TRBJ2-1, with D tentatively TRBD2 (6 bases). The CDR3 loop spans 14 amino acids. Germline V gene data show CDR1 as SGHAT and CDR2 as FQNNGV. V was shortened by 5 bases and J by 4 bases, with 12 bases between the two germline ends. CDR3 bases: TGTGCCAGCAGCGCGGGACTTACTTACAATGAGCAGTTCTTC. This sequence encodes CASSAGLTYNEQFF.